This is a list of T cell receptor beta chains from one sample in a study of T cell responses to AZD1222 COVID-19 vaccine. Measured with immunoSEQ multiplex PCR; TCRdb has only the in-frame clones, and not every one. Here the sample spans 100,000 to 150,000 clones, approximately 91% being singletons. The input for sequencing was peripheral blood, taken 28 days after the second AZD1222 dose. The receptors here all came from an adult who received the AZD1222 COVID-19 vaccine. The CDR3 runs from the conserved cysteine through the conserved F or W. For some rows the clone size is stated as once, few or many, or as a class when expanded; others skip it.

v_call,clone_size,j_call,cdr3_aa
TRBV7-2,-,TRBJ2-3,CASSLMRAGAGDTQYF
TRBV2,once,TRBJ2-3,CASKRASGYTDTQYF
TRBV3-1/TRBV3-2,once,TRBJ2-1,CASSPRQGATYNEQFF
TRBV19,-,TRBJ2-7,CASSPTGYEQYF
TRBV9,-,TRBJ2-7,CASSVERTGYEQYF
TRBV2,once,TRBJ2-2,CASSGQGAGELFF
TRBV30,-,TRBJ1-6,CAWSPGTGSNSPLHF
TRBV4-2,-,TRBJ2-1,CASSRVLAGGRNEQFF
TRBV4-1,-,TRBJ2-7,CASSLRGTSTYEQYF
TRBV28,-,TRBJ2-7,CASSRSGYEQYF
TRBV2,few,TRBJ2-3,CASRAGGPVYTQYF
TRBV5-4,many,TRBJ2-1,CASSLRRQGNNEQFF
TRBV2,-,TRBJ1-1,CASSESRGKAFF
TRBV6-5,-,TRBJ2-7,CASNYDRQGLGEQYF
TRBV6-4,-,TRBJ1-4,CASSGTPGQGRGEVEKLFF
TRBV5-5,-,TRBJ1-2,CASSLAPGQGFGGYTF
TRBV2,-,TRBJ1-5,CASRGSRGTPNQPQHF
TRBV11-2,-,TRBJ2-7,CASSFSGAPYEQYF
TRBV9,-,TRBJ2-5,CASSVVGQGRETQYF
TRBV7-3,-,TRBJ2-1,CASSSGLYNEQFF
TRBV6-6,-,TRBJ2-1,CASSYPAASLYNEQFF
TRBV19,-,TRBJ1-3,CASSIRGTSGNTIYF
TRBV9,-,TRBJ1-2,CASSVDLGGGYTF
TRBV9,-,TRBJ1-2,CASSVDGTDNYGYTF
TRBV5-8,-,TRBJ1-1,CASSPRTGRTEAFF
TRBV19,-,TRBJ1-2,CASRETDTGFHGYTF
TRBV5-1,-,TRBJ2-1,CASSLGLGGTLYNEQFF
TRBV7-3,-,TRBJ1-1,CASSLASQNTEAFF
TRBV7-8,-,TRBJ2-7,CASSRPGVYEQYF
TRBV3-1/TRBV3-2,-,TRBJ1-1,CASSQGDPQEAFF
TRBV20-1,-,TRBJ1-1,CSARGRTEAFF
TRBV7-3,-,TRBJ2-5,CASSPGLGGQETQYF
TRBV7-7,-,TRBJ2-7,CASSWGDRVLLGSYEQYF
TRBV4-2,-,TRBJ1-3,CASSPYGHPSSGNTIYF
TRBV18,-,TRBJ1-4,CASSPRTNEKLFF
TRBV18,-,TRBJ1-4,CASSPDRATNEKLFF
TRBV5-1,-,TRBJ1-4,CASSLQASDANEKLFF
TRBV7-3,-,TRBJ1-3,CASSPTGTASGNTIYF
TRBV28,-,TRBJ2-3,CASSFHGTSGTDTQYF
TRBV6-4,-,TRBJ2-1,CASSVSGSSYNEQFF
TRBV6-5,-,TRBJ2-7,CAILAGDSEQYF
TRBV6-5,-,TRBJ1-6,CASGPGTGGSPLHF
TRBV2,-,TRBJ1-6,CASRSSYNSPLHF
TRBV5-1,-,TRBJ1-1,CASSWAKGTPTEAFF
TRBV6-5,-,TRBJ2-7,CASSYSTASSYEQYF
TRBV5-1,few,TRBJ1-2,CASSLGPEVNYGYTF
TRBV7-3,-,TRBJ2-3,CASSLKISSQGYTQYF
TRBV6-5,once,TRBJ1-4,CASDLGKDEKLFF
TRBV7-3,few,TRBJ2-1,CASSLRDLGGLADYNEQFF
TRBV15,-,TRBJ1-5,CATSERTGGNQPQHF
TRBV20-1,-,TRBJ2-7,CSASGDRVKSYEQYF
TRBV18,few,TRBJ1-1,CASSPPGVEAFF
TRBV6-6,-,TRBJ2-2,CASSPLGQASNTGELFF